One sample yielded the 23 T cell receptor beta chains listed below, sequenced in a study of early T cells in non-severe SARS-CoV-2 infection. TCRdb passed the 5' RACE reads through MiXCR, listing each CDR3 protein once. This table has 85,000 to 100,000 distinct CDR3 sequences, 9.5% to 12% appearing once. Sequences were obtained from whole blood. The receptors stem from an adult who was a healthcare worker with PCR-confirmed SARS-CoV-2 infection or an uninfected control (not recorded which).

The genes are TRBV30 and TRBJ2-1; TRBD2 is a possible D gene (7 bases). Germline values: CDR1 GTSNPN, CDR2 SVGIG (reference sequence). Trimming pared 0 bases from V and 15 bases from J, leaving 12 bases between. The CDR3 is made up of 11 amino acids. The CDR3 spells CAWSVGGAAFF. The CDR3 coding sequence is TGTGCCTGGAGTGTAGGGGGGGCTGCGTTCTTC.

This clonotype was observed many times. This rearrangement joins TRBV30 to TRBJ2-1; TRBD2 matches at 8 bases. The V segment lost 0 bases and the J segment 8 bases; nucleotides outside the gene matches: 9. The CDR3 spans 15 residues. Germline CDR1 GTSNPN, CDR2 SVGIG (reference sequence). CDR3: CAWSVGGRRIDEQFF. CDR3 coding DNA: TGTGCCTGGAGTGTGGGCGGGAGGAGGATCGATGAGCAGTTCTTC.

V and J are TRBV18 and TRBJ1-5, with TRBD1 as a possible D gene (5 bases). The CDR3 sequence is 13 residues long. V lost 1 base and J lost 7, with 8 bases in between. Per the germline V gene, CDR1 is KGHSH and CDR2 is LQKENI. The CDR3 DNA reads TGTGCCAGCTCACCACGGGGGGACCAGCCCCAGCATTTT. It is translated as CASSPRGDQPQHF. The entire variable domain, with the rest obtained from reference TRBV18 and TRBJ1-5, is as follows: NAGVMQNPRHLVRRRGQEARLRCSPMKGHSHVYWYRQLPEEGLKFMVYLQKENIIDESGMPKERFSAEFPKEGPSILRIQQVVRGDSAAYFCASSPRGDQPQHFGDGTRLSIL.

Many counts were recorded for this clonotype. The V and J genes are TRBV12-3 or TRBV12-4 and TRBJ2-7; the D call may be TRBD1 or TRBD2 (5 bases each). CDR3 length: 15 amino acids. Deletions cut 2 bases from V and 5 bases from J, with 16 bases between. CDR3 in amino acids: CASSLRLRGQDEQYF. CDR3 DNA: TGTGCCAGCAGTTTAAGATTGAGGGGCCAGGACGAGCAGTACTTC.

The chain recombines TRBV7-2 with TRBJ1-2, with D unresolved. Between the trimmed V and J ends, which lost 0 bases and 4 bases, there was a span of 9 bases. The CDR3 contains 14 residues. Germline assignment: CDR1 SGHTA and CDR2 FQGNSA. Here the CDR3 DNA reads TGTGCCAGCAGCTTAGCCAGGACGGGCTATGGCTACACCTTC. Translation: CASSLARTGYGYTF.

The chain has TRBV5-1 and TRBJ1-2; 9 bases align to TRBD1. CDR1 is SGHRS and CDR2 is YFSETQ in the germline V gene. The CDR3 covers 14 residues. V gave up 5 bases and J gave up 2 bases; unmatched junction bases: 4. The CDR3 DNA sequence: TGCGCCAGCAGGCCGGGACAGGGAAACTATGGCTACACCTTC. This translates into CASRPGQGNYGYTF.

This clonotype was seen a few times. The rearrangement joins TRBV29-1 to TRBJ2-5; D not certain. V was pared by 1 base and J by 2 bases, with 5 bases between. This CDR3 spans 12 amino acids. Germline V lookup: CDR1 SQVTM, CDR2 ANQGSEA. The CDR3 spells CSVEGPQETQYF. The CDR3 DNA is TGCAGCGTTGAAGGACCTCAAGAGACCCAGTACTTC.

The sample holds a few counts of this clonotype. The chain combines TRBV5-4 with TRBJ2-1, with D unclear. CDR3 length: 15 amino acids. Germline lookup yields CDR1 SGHNT and CDR2 YYREEE (reference sequence). V lost 0 bases, J lost 7 bases, and 14 bases lay in between. The CDR3 bases are TGTGCCAGCAGCTTGGAGGCGCACGAACGGAATGAGCAGTTCTTC. It codes for CASSLEAHERNEQFF. Together with reference TRBV5-4 and TRBJ2-1, the CDR3 gives the full variable domain: ETGVTQSPTHLIKTRGQQVTLRCSSQSGHNTVSWYQQALGQGPQFIFQYYREEENGRGNFPPRFSGLQFPNYSSELNVNALELDDSALYLCASSLEAHERNEQFFGPGTRLTVL.

The chain uses TRBV5-4 and TRBJ2-1; TRBD2 agrees at 12 bases. The trim removed 2 bases at V and 7 bases at J, leaving 7 bases unmatched. Germline V gene data show CDR1 as SGHNT and CDR2 as YYREEE (reference sequence). The CDR3 is made up of 16 amino acids. The CDR3: CASSFRLAGAFNEQFF. In DNA, the CDR3 is TGTGCCAGCAGCTTTAGACTAGCGGGGGCTTTTAATGAGCAGTTCTTC. The whole variable domain, filled in from reference TRBV5-4 and TRBJ2-1, reads ETGVTQSPTHLIKTRGQQVTLRCSSQSGHNTVSWYQQALGQGPQFIFQYYREEENGRGNFPPRFSGLQFPNYSSELNVNALELDDSALYLCASSFRLAGAFNEQFFGPGTRLTVL.

The chain uses TRBV20-1 and TRBJ2-3, with TRBD2 matching 8 bases. Germline CDR1 reads DFQATT; CDR2 reads SNEGSKA (reference sequence). The CDR3 sequence is 13 residues long. The ends lost 8 bases at V and 1 base at J; junction bases unmatched: 5. The CDR3 loop is CSTTTSGTDTQYF. The CDR3 nucleotides are TGCAGTACTACGACTAGCGGCACAGATACGCAGTATTTT.

The gene calls are TRBV3-1 and TRBJ1-4; 7 nucleotides line up with TRBD1. The germline V gene encodes CDR1 LGHDT and CDR2 YNNKEL (reference sequence). The junction had 19 bases not matched to a gene; V was cut back by 4 bases and J by 5 bases. The CDR3 is made up of 19 amino acids. The CDR3 is CASSPPTGRGTLPNEKLFF. Written as DNA, the CDR3 is TGTGCCAGCAGCCCCCCGACAGGGAGAGGGACCCTACCCAATGAAAAACTGTTTTTT.

In its sample, this clonotype was seen a few times. The rearrangement links TRBV3-1 to TRBJ1-1, with unresolved D. Trimming shortened V by 2 bases and J by 4 bases, and 14 bases separated the two germline ends. There are 15 residues in the CDR3. Germline V gene sequence: CDR1 LGHDT, CDR2 YNNKEL (reference sequence). DNA of the CDR3: TGTGCCAGCAGCCAAAGCGGGATTCGGGGCACTGAAGCTTTCTTT. It is translated as CASSQSGIRGTEAFF.

This clonotype has just a few counts. The V and J genes are TRBV7-6 and TRBJ2-5; D may be TRBD2 (6 bases). Germline lookup yields CDR1 SGHVS and CDR2 FNYEAQ. Trimming stripped 5 bases from V and 0 bases from J, with 19 bases between. The CDR3 has 17 amino acids. CDR3 sequence reads: CASSQTWAGLYQETQYF. The CDR3 nucleotides read TGTGCCAGCAGCCAAACCTGGGCGGGGTTGTACCAAGAGACCCAGTACTTC.

V is TRBV7-9 and J is TRBJ1-1; TRBD1 might be the D (6 bases). The CDR3 covers 14 residues. V lost 5 bases to trimming and J lost 1 base, with 11 bases between them. Germline lookup yields CDR1 SEHNR and CDR2 FQNEAQ (reference sequence). CDR3: CASSAGQWNTEAFF. As DNA, the CDR3 is TGTGCCAGCAGCGCAGGACAGTGGAACACTGAAGCTTTCTTT.

This clonotype was counted many times. The rearrangement uses TRBV28 and TRBJ2-7; 7 nucleotides agree with TRBD1. Looked up from germline, CDR1 is MDHEN and CDR2 is SYDVKM. J gave up 0 bases and V 6 bases, and 8 bases lay outside the gene matches. The CDR3 is 15 residues long. CDR3 nucleotide sequence: TGTGCCAGCAGACCCCGGACAGGAGCCTCCTACGAGCAGTACTTC. This sequence encodes CASRPRTGASYEQYF.

This clonotype was counted at least ten times. The J gene is TRBJ2-1, the V gene TRBV12-5; 9 nucleotides align to TRBD2. CDR1 and CDR2 (germline): LGHNT, FRNRAP. CDR3 size: 15 residues. J was trimmed by 5 bases and V by 1 base; bases with no gene match: 3. In DNA form, the CDR3 reads TGTGCTAGTGGTTTGGGACTAGCGGAGAACAATGAGCAGTTCTTC. Its protein is CASGLGLAENNEQFF.

At least ten counts were recorded for this clonotype. This sequence joins TRBV20-1 and TRBJ1-3; D may be TRBD1 (5 bases). The length of the CDR3 is 16 residues. Germline-derived CDR1 and CDR2 are DFQATT and SNEGSKA (reference sequence). Trimming shortened V by 2 bases and J by 3 bases, and 17 bases separated the two germline ends. The CDR3 nucleotides read TGCAGTGCTAGATCGCCGGGCAGGGTTAATGGAAACACCATATATTTT. As protein: CSARSPGRVNGNTIYF.

The V call is TRBV28, the J call TRBJ2-5; 9 bases line up with TRBD2. The junction had 8 bases not matched to a gene; V was cut back by 7 bases and J by 5 bases. From germline, CDR1 is MDHEN and CDR2 SYDVKM. The CDR3 is 14 residues long. The CDR3 region is CASKVAGALETQYF. The CDR3 bases are TGTGCCAGCAAGGTAGCGGGAGCACTGGAGACCCAGTACTTC.

The chain links TRBV6-6 to TRBJ1-5, with D unclear. V gave up 6 bases and J gave up 5 bases, with 5 bases separating them. There are 11 residues in the CDR3. Germline V gene lookup returns CDR1 MNHNY and CDR2 SVGAGI (reference sequence). The CDR3 nucleotides are TGTGCCAGCAGCCGTCATCAGCCCCAGCATTTT. It yields the protein CASSRHQPQHF.

About this clonotype itself: A much larger clonotype is one base distant, so this may be a read error. The V and J genes are TRBV14 and TRBJ2-3, with 10 bases identical to TRBD1. This CDR3 has 18 amino acids. V dropped 4 bases and J dropped 2; count of bases not matched to a gene: 12. Germline loops: CDR1 SGHDN, CDR2 FVKESK. The CDR3 region has the DNA TGTGCCAGCAGCCCGCAGACAGGGGGCTCTTTTATCACAGATACGCAGTATTTT. Translating gives CASSPQTGGSFITDTQYF. Full variable domain (missing parts from reference TRBV14 and TRBJ2-3): EAGVTQFPSHSVIEKGQTVTLRCDPISGHDNLYWYRRVMGKEIKFLLHFVKESKQDESGMPNNRFLAERTGGTYSTLKVQPAELEDSGVYFCASSPQTGGSFITDTQYFGPGTRLTVL.

The CDR3 nucleotides are TGTGCCAGCAGTTTCGGTCCCTCAAGCTCCTATAATTCACCCCTCCACTTT. Its protein is CASSFGPSSSYNSPLHF. This chain links TRBV6-6 with TRBJ1-6; D remains ambiguous. The germline gives CDR1 MNHNY, CDR2 SVGAGI (reference sequence). The CDR3 runs to 17 residues. V was shortened by 4 bases and J by 0 bases, with 13 bases between the two germline ends.

This clonotype was observed a few times. The CDR3 protein is CASSLITGLMNTEAFF. DNA for the CDR3: TGTGCCAGCAGTTTAATCACAGGACTAATGAACACTGAAGCTTTCTTT. This rearrangement joins TRBV27 to TRBJ1-1, with D possibly matching TRBD1 (5 bases). The CDR3 has 16 amino acids. Germline loops: CDR1 MNHEY, CDR2 SMNVEV (reference sequence). The V and J ends lost 2 bases and 0 bases respectively, with 13 bases between them.

This clonotype was seen many times. The chain joins TRBV11-3 to TRBJ2-1; TRBD2 is a possible D gene (6 bases). Trimming stripped 1 base from V and 5 bases from J, with 12 bases between. The CDR3 consists of 15 residues. CDR1 and CDR2 (germline): SGHNT, YENEEA. CDR3 in DNA: TGTGCCAGCAGCTTAGTCGGGAGTAGGAACAATGAGCAGTTCTTC. This gives the protein CASSLVGSRNNEQFF.